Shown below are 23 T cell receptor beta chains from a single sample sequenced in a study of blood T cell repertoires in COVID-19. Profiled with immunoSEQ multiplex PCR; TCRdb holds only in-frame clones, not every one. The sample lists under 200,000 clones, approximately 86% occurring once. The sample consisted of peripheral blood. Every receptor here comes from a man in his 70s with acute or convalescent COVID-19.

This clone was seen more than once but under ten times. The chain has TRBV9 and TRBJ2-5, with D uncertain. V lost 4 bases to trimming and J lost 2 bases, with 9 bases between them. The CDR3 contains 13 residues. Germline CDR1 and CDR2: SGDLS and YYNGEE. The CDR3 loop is CASSYLGQETQYF. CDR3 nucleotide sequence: TGTGCCAGCAGCTACCTAGGACAAGAGACCCAGTACTTC.

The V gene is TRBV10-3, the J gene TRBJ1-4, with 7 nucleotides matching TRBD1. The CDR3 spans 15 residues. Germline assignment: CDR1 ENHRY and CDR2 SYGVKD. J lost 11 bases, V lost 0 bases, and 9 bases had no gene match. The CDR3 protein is CAISESGGQTKKLFF. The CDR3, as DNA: TGTGCCATCAGTGAGTCGGGGGGACAGACGAAGAAACTGTTTTTT.

This chain's CDR3 is CASSLVGTGGTDTQYF. The CDR3 DNA reads TGTGCCAGCAGCTTGGTGGGGACAGGGGGTACAGATACGCAGTATTTT. The chain employs TRBV5-8 and TRBJ2-3; 11 bases map to TRBD1. Germline trimming cut 0 bases from V and 3 bases from J; bases unmatched to any gene: 3. Germline V gives CDR1 SGHTS, CDR2 YDEGEE. The CDR3 contains 16 residues.

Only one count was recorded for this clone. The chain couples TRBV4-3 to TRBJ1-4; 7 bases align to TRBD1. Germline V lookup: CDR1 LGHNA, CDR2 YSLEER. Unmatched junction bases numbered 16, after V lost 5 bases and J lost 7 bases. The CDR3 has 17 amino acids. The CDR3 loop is CASSEQGRDMLGEKLFF. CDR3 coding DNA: TGCGCCAGCAGCGAACAGGGGCGGGATATGTTAGGTGAAAAACTGTTTTTT.

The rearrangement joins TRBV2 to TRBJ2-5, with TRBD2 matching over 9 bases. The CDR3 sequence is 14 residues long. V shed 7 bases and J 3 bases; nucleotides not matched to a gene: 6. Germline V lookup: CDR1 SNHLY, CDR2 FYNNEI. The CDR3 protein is CASNVRGGEETQYF. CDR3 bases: TGTGCCAGCAACGTACGCGGGGGGGAAGAGACCCAGTACTTC.

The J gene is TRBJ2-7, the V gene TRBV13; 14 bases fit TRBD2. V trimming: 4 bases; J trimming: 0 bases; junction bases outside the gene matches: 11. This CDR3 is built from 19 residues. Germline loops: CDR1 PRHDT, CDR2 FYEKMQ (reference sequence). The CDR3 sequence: CASSSRGLAGGRSSYEQYF. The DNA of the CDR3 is TGTGCCAGCAGCTCCCGCGGACTAGCGGGGGGCCGAAGCTCCTACGAGCAGTACTTC. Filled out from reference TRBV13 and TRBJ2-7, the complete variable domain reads AAGVIQSPRHLIKEKRETATLKCYPIPRHDTVYWYQQGPGQDPQFLISFYEKMQSDKGSIPDRFSAQQFSDYHSELNMSSLELGDSALYFCASSSRGLAGGRSSYEQYFGPGTRLTVT.

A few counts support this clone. The CDR3 nucleotides are TGTGCCAGCAGCTTGGCCGGGACAACGAATGGCTACACCTTC. Translation: CASSLAGTTNGYTF. V is TRBV7-9 and J is TRBJ1-2; weak D call: TRBD1 (6 bases). Trimming left V 3 bases short and J 6 bases short, with 14 bases between. The germline V gene has CDR1 SEHNR and CDR2 FQNEAQ (reference sequence). CDR3 length: 14 amino acids.

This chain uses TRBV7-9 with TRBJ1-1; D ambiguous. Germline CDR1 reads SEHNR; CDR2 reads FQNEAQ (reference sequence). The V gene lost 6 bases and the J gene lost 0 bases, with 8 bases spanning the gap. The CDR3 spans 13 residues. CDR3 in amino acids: CASRAIMNTEAFF. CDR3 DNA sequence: TGTGCCAGCAGAGCCATAATGAACACTGAAGCTTTCTTT. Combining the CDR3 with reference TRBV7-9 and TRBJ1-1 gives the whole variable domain DTGVSQNPRHKITKRGQNVTFRCDPISEHNRLYWYRQTLGQGPEFLTYFQNEAQLEKSRLLSDRFSAERPKGSFSTLEIQRTEQGDSAMYLCASRAIMNTEAFFGQGTRLTVV.

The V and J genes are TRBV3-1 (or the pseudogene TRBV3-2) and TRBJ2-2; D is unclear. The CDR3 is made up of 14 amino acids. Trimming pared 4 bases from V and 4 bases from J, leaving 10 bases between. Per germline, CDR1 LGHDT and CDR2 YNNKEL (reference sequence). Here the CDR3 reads CASSPRLGTGELFF. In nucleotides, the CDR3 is TGTGCCAGCAGCCCCCGGCTAGGCACCGGGGAGCTGTTTTTT.

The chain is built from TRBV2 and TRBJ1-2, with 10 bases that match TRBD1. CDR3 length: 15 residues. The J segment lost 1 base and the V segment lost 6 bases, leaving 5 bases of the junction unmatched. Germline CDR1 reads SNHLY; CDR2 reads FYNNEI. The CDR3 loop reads CASREGQGNNYGYTF. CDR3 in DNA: TGTGCCAGCAGGGAGGGACAGGGGAATAACTATGGCTACACCTTC.

The CDR3 bases are TGTGCCAGCAGCTCGCTAGCGGGCACAGATACGCAGTATTTT. This sequence encodes CASSSLAGTDTQYF. The chain is built from TRBV5-4 and TRBJ2-3; 7 positions agree with TRBD2. V was pared by 3 bases and J by 1 base, with 2 bases of the junction left unmatched. Germline V gene data show CDR1 as SGHNT and CDR2 as YYREEE (reference sequence). The CDR3 totals 14 residues.

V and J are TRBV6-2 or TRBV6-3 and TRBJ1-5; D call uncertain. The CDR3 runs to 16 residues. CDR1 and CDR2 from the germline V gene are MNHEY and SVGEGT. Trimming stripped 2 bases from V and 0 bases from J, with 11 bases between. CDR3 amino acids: CASSYQVGHSNQPQHF. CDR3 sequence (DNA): TGTGCCAGCAGTTACCAGGTGGGCCATAGCAATCAGCCCCAGCATTTT.

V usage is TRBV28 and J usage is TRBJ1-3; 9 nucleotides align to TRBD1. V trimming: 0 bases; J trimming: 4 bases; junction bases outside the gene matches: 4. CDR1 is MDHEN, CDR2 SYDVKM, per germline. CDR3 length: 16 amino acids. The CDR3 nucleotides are TGTGCCAGCAGTTTATGGGGGACAGGGAGAGGAAACACCATATATTTT. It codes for CASSLWGTGRGNTIYF.

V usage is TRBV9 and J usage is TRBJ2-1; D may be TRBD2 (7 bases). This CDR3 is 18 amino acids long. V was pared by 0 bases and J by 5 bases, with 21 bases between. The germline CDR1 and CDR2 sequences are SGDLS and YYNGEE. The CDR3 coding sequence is TGTGCCAGCAGCGTAGCTGGGGGGGCAGGGGAAGGCGACAATGAGCAGTTCTTC. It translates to CASSVAGGAGEGDNEQFF.

CDR3 DNA: TGTGCCAGTAGCGGGACTAGGGGATCATACGAGCAGTACTTC. Translating gives CASSGTRGSYEQYF. The J gene is TRBJ2-7, the V gene TRBV19, with 8 positions matching TRBD2. After removal of 6 bases from V and 4 bases from J, the junction contained 8 bases not matched to a gene. There are 14 residues in the CDR3. Per the germline V gene, CDR1 is LNHDA and CDR2 is SQIVND (reference sequence).

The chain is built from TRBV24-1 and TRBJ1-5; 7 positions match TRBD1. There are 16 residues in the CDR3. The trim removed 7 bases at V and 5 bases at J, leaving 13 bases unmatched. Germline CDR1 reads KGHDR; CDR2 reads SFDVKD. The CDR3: CATSRGAGSGDQPQHF. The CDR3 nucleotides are TGTGCCACCAGCAGGGGGGCGGGCTCTGGGGATCAGCCCCAGCATTTT.

The CDR3 region is CASSTDPGEQYF. CDR3 DNA: TGTGCCAGCAGCACGGATCCAGGGGAGCAGTACTTC. The chain uses TRBV7-9 and TRBJ2-7; D possibly corresponds to TRBD1 (5 bases). Germline assignment: CDR1 SEHNR and CDR2 FQNEAQ (reference sequence). V lost 5 bases and J lost 7, with 12 bases in between. This CDR3 region has 12 residues.

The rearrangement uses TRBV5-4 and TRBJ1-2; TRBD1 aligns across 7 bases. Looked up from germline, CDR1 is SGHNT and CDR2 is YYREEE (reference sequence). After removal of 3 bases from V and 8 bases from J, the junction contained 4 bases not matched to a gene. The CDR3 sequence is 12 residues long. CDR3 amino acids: CASSWGTVGYTF. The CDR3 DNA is TGTGCCAGCAGCTGGGGGACAGTGGGCTACACCTTC.

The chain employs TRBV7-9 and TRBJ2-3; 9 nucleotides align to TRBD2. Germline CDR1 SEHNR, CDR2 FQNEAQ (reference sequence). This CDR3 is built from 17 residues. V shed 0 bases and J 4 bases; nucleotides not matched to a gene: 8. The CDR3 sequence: CASSLAFPSGAADTQYF. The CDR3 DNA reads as TGTGCCAGCAGCTTAGCATTTCCTAGCGGGGCGGCAGATACGCAGTATTTT.

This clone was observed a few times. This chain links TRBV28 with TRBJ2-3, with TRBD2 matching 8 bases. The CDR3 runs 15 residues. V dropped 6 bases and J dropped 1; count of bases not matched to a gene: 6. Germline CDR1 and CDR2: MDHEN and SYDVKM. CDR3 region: CASRVLADRTDTQYF. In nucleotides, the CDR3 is TGTGCCAGCAGGGTACTAGCGGACCGCACAGATACGCAGTATTTT.

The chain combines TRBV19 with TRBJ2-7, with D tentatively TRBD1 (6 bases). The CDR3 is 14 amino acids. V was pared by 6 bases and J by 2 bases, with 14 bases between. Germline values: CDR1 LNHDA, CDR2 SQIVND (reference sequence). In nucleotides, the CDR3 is TGTGCCAGTAGCTACCTTGGGGGCGCCTACGAGCAGTACTTC. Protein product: CASSYLGGAYEQYF.

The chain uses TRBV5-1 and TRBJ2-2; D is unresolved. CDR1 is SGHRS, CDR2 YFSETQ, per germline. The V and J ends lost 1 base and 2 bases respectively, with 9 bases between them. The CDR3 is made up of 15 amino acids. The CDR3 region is CASSLIEVNTGELFF. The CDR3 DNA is TGCGCCAGCAGCTTGATAGAGGTCAACACCGGGGAGCTGTTTTTT.

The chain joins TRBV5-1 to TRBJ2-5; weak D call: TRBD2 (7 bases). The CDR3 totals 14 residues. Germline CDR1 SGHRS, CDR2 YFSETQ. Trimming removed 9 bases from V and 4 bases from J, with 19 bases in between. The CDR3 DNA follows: TGCGCCACCTCAATCCTGGGGGGGCGAGAGACCCAGTACTTC. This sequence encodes CATSILGGRETQYF.